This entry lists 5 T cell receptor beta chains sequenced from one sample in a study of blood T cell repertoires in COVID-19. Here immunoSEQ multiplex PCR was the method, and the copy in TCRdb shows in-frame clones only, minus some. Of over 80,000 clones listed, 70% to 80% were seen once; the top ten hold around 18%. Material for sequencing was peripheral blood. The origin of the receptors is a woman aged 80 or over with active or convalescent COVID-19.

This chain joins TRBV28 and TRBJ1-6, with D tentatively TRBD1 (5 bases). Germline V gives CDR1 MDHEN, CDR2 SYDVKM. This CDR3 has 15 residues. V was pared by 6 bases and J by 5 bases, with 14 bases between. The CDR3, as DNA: TGTGCCAGCAGCATCCCCCTAGGGGATAATTCACCCCTCCACTTT. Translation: CASSIPLGDNSPLHF.

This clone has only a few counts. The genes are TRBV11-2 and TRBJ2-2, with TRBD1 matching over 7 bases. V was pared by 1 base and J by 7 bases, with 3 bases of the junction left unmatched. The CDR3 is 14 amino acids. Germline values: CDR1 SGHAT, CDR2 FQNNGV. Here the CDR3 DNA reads TGTGCCAGCAGCTTAGGGTGGACAGGCGGGGAGCTGTTTTTT. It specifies CASSLGWTGGELFF.

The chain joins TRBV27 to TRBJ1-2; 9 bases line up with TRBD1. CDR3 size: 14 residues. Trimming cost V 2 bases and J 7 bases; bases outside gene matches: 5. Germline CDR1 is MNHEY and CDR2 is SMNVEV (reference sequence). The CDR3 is CASSLGTGSGGYTF. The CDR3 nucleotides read TGTGCCAGCAGTTTAGGGACAGGGTCAGGTGGCTACACCTTC.

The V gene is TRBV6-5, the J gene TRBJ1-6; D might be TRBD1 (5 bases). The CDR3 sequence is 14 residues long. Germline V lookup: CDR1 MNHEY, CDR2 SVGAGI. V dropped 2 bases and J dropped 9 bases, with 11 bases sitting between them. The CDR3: CASSYLVQGSPLHF. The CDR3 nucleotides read TGTGCCAGCAGTTACCTCGTTCAGGGTTCACCCCTCCACTTT.

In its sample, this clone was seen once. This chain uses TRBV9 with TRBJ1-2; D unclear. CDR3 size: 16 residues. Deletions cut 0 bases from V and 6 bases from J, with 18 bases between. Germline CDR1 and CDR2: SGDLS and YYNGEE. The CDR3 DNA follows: TGTGCCAGCAGCGTAGCTACTGGGGAGGGTTTAAATGGCTACACCTTC. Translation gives CASSVATGEGLNGYTF.